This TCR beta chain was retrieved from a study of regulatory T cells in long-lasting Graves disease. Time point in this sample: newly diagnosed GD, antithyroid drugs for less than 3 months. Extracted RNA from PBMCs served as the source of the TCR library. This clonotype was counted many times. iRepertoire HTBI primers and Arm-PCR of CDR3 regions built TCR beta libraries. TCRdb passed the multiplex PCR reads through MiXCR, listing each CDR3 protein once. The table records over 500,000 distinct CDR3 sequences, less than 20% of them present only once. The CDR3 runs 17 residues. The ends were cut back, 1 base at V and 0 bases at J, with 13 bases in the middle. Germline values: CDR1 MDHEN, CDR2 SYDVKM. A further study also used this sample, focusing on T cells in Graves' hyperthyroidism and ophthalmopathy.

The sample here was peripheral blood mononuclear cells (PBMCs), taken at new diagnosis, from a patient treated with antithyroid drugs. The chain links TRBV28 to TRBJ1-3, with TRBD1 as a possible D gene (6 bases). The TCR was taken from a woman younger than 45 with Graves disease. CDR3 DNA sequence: TGTGCCAGCAGTTTATTGGGGGGGGCGACCTCTGGAAACACCATATATTTT. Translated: CASSLLGGATSGNTIYF.